The 21 T cell receptor beta chains given below trace back to one sample, sequenced in a study of T cell repertoires in cytomegalovirus infection. TCRdb itself ran the reads through MiXCR, one entry per CDR3 protein. The sample lists about 180,000 distinct CDR3 sequences, roughly a sixth seen once, with roughly a quarter in the top ten. The specimen was CD8+ T cells from PBMCs. Receptor source: a human donor in good health (CMV status not recorded). Some clones in this sample may be carry-over from other donors' samples.

The chain links TRBV6-5 to TRBJ2-1; 9 bases align to TRBD1. With V trimmed by 6 bases and J by 8 bases, 8 bases remained unmatched. Germline V gene lookup returns CDR1 MNHEY and CDR2 SVGAGI. The CDR3 runs to 14 residues. CDR3 in DNA: TGTGCCAGCAGCCCGGGACAGGGTATCGATGAGCAGTTCTTC. It yields the protein CASSPGQGIDEQFF.

Here the CDR3 reads CASSQRKRRGSNEQFF. CDR3 DNA: TGTGCCAGCAGCCAGAGGAAGAGGCGGGGGAGCAATGAGCAGTTCTTC. This sequence joins TRBV7-8 and TRBJ2-1; 7 nucleotides align to TRBD2. This CDR3 spans 16 amino acids. CDR1 and CDR2 from the germline V gene are SGHVS and FQNEAQ. Losses at the gene ends were 5 bases for V and 6 bases for J; bases not matched to a gene: 13.

V usage is TRBV7-3 and J usage is TRBJ2-2; perhaps TRBD1 as D (5 bases). There are 13 residues in the CDR3. V dropped 2 bases and J dropped 6 bases, with 7 bases sitting between them. Germline assignment: CDR1 SGHTA and CDR2 FQGTGA. The CDR3 sequence: CASSLPGSGELFF. CDR3 nucleotides: TGTGCCAGCAGCTTACCAGGGTCCGGGGAGCTGTTTTTT.

The chain uses TRBV7-6 and TRBJ1-3; D is unresolved. V was trimmed by 1 base and J by 8 bases, leaving 9 bases between them. CDR3 length: 13 amino acids. Per the germline V gene, CDR1 is SGHVS and CDR2 is FNYEAQ. CDR3 nucleotide sequence: TGTGCCAGCAGCTTAGGGGCGCGCGACACCATATATTTT. It translates to CASSLGARDTIYF.

This chain links TRBV2 with TRBJ2-7; D may correspond to TRBD1 or TRBD2 (5 bases each). Trimming removed 9 bases from V and 2 bases from J, with 20 bases in between. Germline CDR1 and CDR2: SNHLY and FYNNEI. The CDR3 has 15 residues. Here the CDR3 DNA reads TGTGCCAGGAGCCAGGGCACCGGGGTCCCCTACGAGCAGTACTTC. Translation: CARSQGTGVPYEQYF.

This clonotype was seen a handful of times. The chain is built from TRBV19 and TRBJ2-1; TRBD1 might be the D (5 bases). Germline-derived CDR1 and CDR2 are LNHDA and SQIVND (reference sequence). V gave up 1 base and J gave up 8 bases, with 18 bases separating them. CDR3 length: 16 residues. For the CDR3, the DNA is TGTGCCAGTAGTATAGCGGGCAGGGAATTCGATTATGAGCAGTTCTTC. Protein sequence: CASSIAGREFDYEQFF. The full variable domain, completed using reference TRBV19 and TRBJ2-1, is DGGITQSPKYLFRKEGQNVTLSCEQNLNHDAMYWYRQDPGQGLRLIYYSQIVNDFQKGDIAEGYSVSREKKESFPLTVTSAQKNPTAFYLCASSIAGREFDYEQFFGPGTRLTVL.

This chain links TRBV12-3 or TRBV12-4 with TRBJ1-1; D perhaps matches TRBD1 (6 bases). The CDR3 consists of 13 residues. V lost 6 bases and J lost 7, with 15 bases in between. Written as DNA, the CDR3 is TGTGCCAGCAGCATACAGGGAACTCGTGAAGCTTTCTTT. It is translated as CASSIQGTREAFF.

The genes are TRBV7-6 and TRBJ1-1; D perhaps matches TRBD1 (5 bases). The ends were cut back, 8 bases at V and 6 bases at J, with 16 bases in the middle. This CDR3 region has 13 residues. Germline CDR1 reads SGHVS; CDR2 reads FNYEAQ. CDR3: CASPKGNIAEAFF. In DNA form, the CDR3 reads TGTGCCAGCCCCAAGGGGAATATAGCTGAAGCTTTCTTT.

The chain carries TRBV12-3 or TRBV12-4 and TRBJ1-6; D uncertain. Trimming removed 2 bases at V and 8 bases at J, with 7 bases between. CDR3 size: 13 residues. The chain's CDR3 is CASSLWTHSPLHF. Written as DNA, the CDR3 is TGTGCCAGCAGTTTATGGACCCATTCACCCCTCCACTTT.

The chain recombines TRBV6-2 or TRBV6-3 with TRBJ2-5, with 8 bases identical to TRBD2. Germline loops: CDR1 MNHEY, CDR2 SVGEGT. CDR3 length: 15 residues. The J segment lost 4 bases and the V segment lost 2 bases, leaving 6 bases of the junction unmatched. Here the CDR3 DNA reads TGTGCCAGCAGTTACAATTTAGCGGGGCGAGAGACCCAGTACTTC. Its protein is CASSYNLAGRETQYF.

The table lists this clonotype with a few counts. The V gene is TRBV7-9, the J gene TRBJ1-1; no clear D. Germline lookup yields CDR1 SEHNR and CDR2 FQNEAQ (reference sequence). V lost 5 bases and J 0 bases, leaving 10 bases between the germline ends. The CDR3 has 14 residues. CDR3 sequence reads: CASSPEAMNTEAFF. The CDR3 nucleotides read TGTGCCAGCAGCCCAGAAGCTATGAACACTGAAGCTTTCTTT.

The table lists this clonotype with a few counts. J is TRBJ2-7 and V is TRBV11-2; TRBD1 matches 8 bases. The CDR3 runs 14 residues. J lost 1 base, V lost 5 bases, and 4 bases had no gene match. Germline V gene sequence: CDR1 SGHAT, CDR2 FQNNGV. The CDR3 DNA reads as TGTGCCAGCAGCCTTTGGACAGGGTCCTACGAGCAGTACTTC. Protein product: CASSLWTGSYEQYF.

This clonotype was seen at least ten times. This sequence joins TRBV7-2 and TRBJ2-3; TRBD1 aligns across 8 bases. This CDR3 has 16 amino acids. V shed 1 base, J shed 1 base, and the junction held 4 bases outside the gene matches. From germline, CDR1 is SGHTA and CDR2 FQGNSA. In nucleotides, the CDR3 is TGTGCCAGCAGCTTAGGGACAGGGTTGGGCACAGATACGCAGTATTTT. Protein product: CASSLGTGLGTDTQYF.

The gene calls are TRBV7-9 and TRBJ1-1, with TRBD1 as a possible D gene (6 bases). Germline lookup yields CDR1 SEHNR and CDR2 FQNEAQ (reference sequence). V was cut by 6 bases and J by 9 bases, with 14 bases left in between. This CDR3 is built from 12 residues. Written as DNA, the CDR3 is TGTGCCAGCAGTTCATACCGGGACAAAGCTTTCTTT. Its protein product is CASSSYRDKAFF.

A few counts support this clonotype. The chain uses TRBV7-3 and TRBJ2-3; 8 bases are shared with TRBD2. With V trimmed by 5 bases and J by 2 bases, 12 bases remained unmatched. Germline V gives CDR1 SGHTA, CDR2 FQGTGA. This CDR3 has 17 residues. The CDR3: CASSPEGPGGLTDTQYF. The CDR3 nucleotides are TGTGCCAGCAGCCCCGAGGGACCGGGGGGGCTCACAGATACGCAGTATTTT.

This clonotype has a handful of counts. The chain links TRBV10-1 to TRBJ1-1; no clear D gene. The V end was cut by 3 bases, the J end by 0 bases, with 8 bases between. The CDR3 extends over 14 amino acids. The germline V gene encodes CDR1 WNHNN and CDR2 SYGVQD (reference sequence). The CDR3 loop is CASSEHSLNTEAFF. The CDR3 nucleotides read TGCGCCAGCAGTGAACACAGCTTGAACACTGAAGCTTTCTTT.

There are a few counts of this clonotype. CDR3 in amino acids: CASSSEGGAGGYTF. Written as DNA, the CDR3 is TGTGCCAGCAGCTCGGAAGGGGGCGCGGGGGGCTACACCTTC. The J gene is TRBJ1-2, the V gene TRBV7-8, with 7 bases fitting TRBD1. Germline loops: CDR1 SGHVS, CDR2 FQNEAQ. The CDR3 length is 14 residues. V trimming: 4 bases; J trimming: 8 bases; junction bases outside the gene matches: 10. The complete variable domain, with remaining parts taken from reference TRBV7-8 and TRBJ1-2, reads GAGVSQSPRYKVAKRGQDVALRCDPISGHVSLFWYQQALGQGPEFLTYFQNEAQLDKSGLPSDRFFAERPEGSVSTLKIQRTQQEDSAVYLCASSSEGGAGGYTFGSGTRLTVV.

This chain uses TRBV7-2 with TRBJ2-7; D call uncertain. Germline CDR1 reads SGHTA; CDR2 reads FQGNSA. V was clipped by 6 bases and J by 0 bases, with 9 bases between them. CDR3 size: 13 residues. CDR3 sequence reads: CASRDSSSYEQYF. CDR3 nucleotide sequence: TGTGCCAGCAGAGACTCGAGCTCCTACGAGCAGTACTTC.

In this sample, this clonotype turned up many times. CDR3 nucleotides: TGTGCCAGCAGTTTCGGGACGGCCGCCTACGAGCAGTACTTC. Translated, it gives CASSFGTAAYEQYF. The chain combines TRBV28 with TRBJ2-7; D tentatively fits TRBD1 or TRBD2 (5 bases each). This CDR3 contains 14 residues. The germline V gene encodes CDR1 MDHEN and CDR2 SYDVKM. Deletions cut 3 bases from V and 2 bases from J, with 11 bases between.

This clonotype was observed a few times. The chain recombines TRBV5-1 with TRBJ2-3, with 12 positions matching TRBD1. The CDR3 sequence is 16 residues long. The trim removed 3 bases at V and 0 bases at J, leaving 2 bases unmatched. Germline V gene lookup returns CDR1 SGHRS and CDR2 YFSETQ. In DNA, the CDR3 is TGCGCCAGCAGCTGGGGGACAGGGGGCAGCACAGATACGCAGTATTTT. As protein: CASSWGTGGSTDTQYF.

This clonotype was observed a few times. This chain connects TRBV7-9 to TRBJ2-1; D tentatively fits TRBD1 or TRBD2 (5 bases each). CDR1 is SEHNR, CDR2 FQNEAQ, per germline (reference sequence). V lost 3 bases and J 0 bases, leaving 12 bases between the germline ends. The CDR3 is 16 amino acids. DNA for the CDR3: TGTGCCAGCAGCTTTTCCGAGGGGAGCTCCTACAATGAGCAGTTCTTC. It yields the protein CASSFSEGSSYNEQFF.